This is a list of T cell receptor beta chains from one sample in a study of identical twins. TCRdb passed the 5' RACE reads through MiXCR, listing each CDR3 protein once. Counted here are 700,000 or so distinct CDR3 sequences, approximately 21% occurring once; the ten biggest clones make up approximately 4.3%. These data also formed part of another study, on T cells expressing NK-cell markers.

Input material: PBMCs. The receptor source for this set is a woman aged 18 to 35 in good health. Each CDR3 is given with its conserved first and last residue. Fields, in order: clone size, J gene, D gene, V gene, CDR3 DNA, CDR3 protein. The D gene is left open where the match is weak. A clone size is listed for some rows: how often the clone was seen (once, few, many), or a class if it is expanded.

clone_size: NA; j_call: TRBJ2-5; d_call: NA; v_call: TRBV10-3; cdr3_nt: TGTGCCATCAGCCCCCAACTGGGGGAAGAGACCCAGTACTTC; cdr3_aa: CAISPQLGEETQYF
clone_size: NA; j_call: TRBJ1-2; d_call: NA; v_call: TRBV12-3/TRBV12-4; cdr3_nt: TGTGCCAGCAGTTTCTTTAAGTCGGACCCCCGATGGGGCTACACCTTC; cdr3_aa: CASSFFKSDPRWGYTF
clone_size: NA; j_call: TRBJ2-7; d_call: NA; v_call: TRBV12-3/TRBV12-4; cdr3_nt: TGTGCCAGTGGGCAGGGGTTAAACGAGCAGTACTTC; cdr3_aa: CASGQGLNEQYF
clone_size: NA; j_call: TRBJ1-1; d_call: NA; v_call: TRBV11-2; cdr3_nt: TGTGCCAGCAGCTTAGTGGCCACGGACACTGAAGCTTTCTTT; cdr3_aa: CASSLVATDTEAFF
clone_size: NA; j_call: TRBJ2-1; d_call: NA; v_call: TRBV27; cdr3_nt: TGTGCCAGCAGTCCCACGGCGGGGGCCTATAATGAGCAGTTCTTC; cdr3_aa: CASSPTAGAYNEQFF
clone_size: few; j_call: TRBJ1-2; d_call: NA; v_call: TRBV25-1; cdr3_nt: TGTGCCAGCAGACGTGGGGGATGGTATGGCTACACCTTC; cdr3_aa: CASRRGGWYGYTF
clone_size: NA; j_call: TRBJ2-2; d_call: NA; v_call: TRBV5-1; cdr3_nt: TGCGCCAGCAGCTTGGGACGCCTTATCGGGGAGCTGTTTTTT; cdr3_aa: CASSLGRLIGELFF
clone_size: few; j_call: TRBJ1-1; d_call: TRBD1; v_call: TRBV27; cdr3_nt: TGTGCCAGCAGACAGGGGAGGTTTCTTAACGCTGAAGCTTTCTTT; cdr3_aa: CASRQGRFLNAEAFF
clone_size: many; j_call: TRBJ2-1; d_call: NA; v_call: TRBV5-1; cdr3_nt: TGCGCCAGCAGCTGGGAGACCTACAATGAGCAGTTCTTC; cdr3_aa: CASSWETYNEQFF
clone_size: NA; j_call: TRBJ2-2; d_call: NA; v_call: TRBV7-2; cdr3_nt: TGTGCCAGCAGCACCTGGATGAACACCGGGGAGCTGTTTTTT; cdr3_aa: CASSTWMNTGELFF
clone_size: NA; j_call: TRBJ2-3; d_call: TRBD2; v_call: TRBV20-1; cdr3_nt: TGCAGTGCCACCCCACTAGCGGGAGCCACAGATACGCAGTATTTT; cdr3_aa: CSATPLAGATDTQYF
clone_size: NA; j_call: TRBJ2-7; d_call: TRBD2; v_call: TRBV5-1; cdr3_nt: TGCGCCAGCAGCTTGGGGGGGACTAGCGGGAGTATCGACGAGCAGTACTTC; cdr3_aa: CASSLGGTSGSIDEQYF
clone_size: few; j_call: TRBJ2-1; d_call: TRBD2; v_call: TRBV11-1; cdr3_nt: TGTGCCAGCAGCTTAAGGACTAGCGGGGGGGTGGTCTACAATGAGCAGTTCTTC; cdr3_aa: CASSLRTSGGVVYNEQFF
clone_size: NA; j_call: TRBJ1-5; d_call: NA; v_call: TRBV5-6; cdr3_nt: TGTGCCAGCAGCTTGGGAGGGGAACCCGGGCCCCAGCATTTT; cdr3_aa: CASSLGGEPGPQHF
clone_size: NA; j_call: TRBJ2-2; d_call: NA; v_call: TRBV12-3/TRBV12-4; cdr3_nt: TGTGCCAGCAGGGCGGGTACCTCAAACCGGGAGCTGTTTTTT; cdr3_aa: CASRAGTSNRELFF
clone_size: NA; j_call: TRBJ2-1; d_call: TRBD1; v_call: TRBV5-6; cdr3_nt: TGTGCCAGCAGCGGTGGGATAAAACGGGACAGCTCCTACAATGAGCAGTTCTTC; cdr3_aa: CASSGGIKRDSSYNEQFF
clone_size: few; j_call: TRBJ1-3; d_call: NA; v_call: TRBV4-3; cdr3_nt: TGCGCCAGCAGCCAAGATCAAGGAGCCCTCCTAAACACCATATATTTT; cdr3_aa: CASSQDQGALLNTIYF
clone_size: few; j_call: TRBJ2-1; d_call: NA; v_call: TRBV30; cdr3_nt: TGTGCCTGGGGTCAGACTAGGGGTGAGCAGTTCTTC; cdr3_aa: CAWGQTRGEQFF
clone_size: many; j_call: TRBJ2-2; d_call: NA; v_call: TRBV5-6; cdr3_nt: TGTGCCAGCAGCTTAGGCGCCTCAAACACCGGGGAGCTGTTTTTT; cdr3_aa: CASSLGASNTGELFF
clone_size: many; j_call: TRBJ2-7; d_call: NA; v_call: TRBV5-6; cdr3_nt: TGTGCCAGCAGCGTAGGCGGCCGCTACGAGCAGTACTTC; cdr3_aa: CASSVGGRYEQYF
clone_size: NA; j_call: TRBJ1-2; d_call: NA; v_call: TRBV27; cdr3_nt: TGTGCCACCCTACGGGTGAACTATGGCTACACCTTC; cdr3_aa: CATLRVNYGYTF
clone_size: few; j_call: TRBJ2-5; d_call: TRBD2; v_call: TRBV20-1; cdr3_nt: TGCAGTGCTAGTGGCCTAGCGGGAGAAGAGACCCAGTACTTC; cdr3_aa: CSASGLAGEETQYF
clone_size: few; j_call: TRBJ2-1; d_call: NA; v_call: TRBV24-1; cdr3_nt: TGTGCCACCAGTGATTCGGGACCTAAGAGCTCCTACAATGAGCAGTTCTTC; cdr3_aa: CATSDSGPKSSYNEQFF
clone_size: few; j_call: TRBJ2-7; d_call: NA; v_call: TRBV7-9; cdr3_nt: TGTGCCAGCAGCTTCTGGTCAGGGGAGGCCTACGAGCAGTACTTC; cdr3_aa: CASSFWSGEAYEQYF
clone_size: NA; j_call: TRBJ2-6; d_call: NA; v_call: TRBV6-5; cdr3_nt: TGTGCCAGCAGTTACAAACCCGGGGCCAACGTCCTGACTTTC; cdr3_aa: CASSYKPGANVLTF
clone_size: many; j_call: TRBJ2-2; d_call: NA; v_call: TRBV5-5; cdr3_nt: TGTGCCAGCAGCTTGGGCAGGGTTAACACCGGGGAGCTGTTTTTT; cdr3_aa: CASSLGRVNTGELFF
clone_size: NA; j_call: TRBJ2-1; d_call: NA; v_call: TRBV9; cdr3_nt: TGTGCCAGCAGCCTAGCTAGCCCCAATGAGCAGTTCTTC; cdr3_aa: CASSLASPNEQFF
clone_size: NA; j_call: TRBJ2-7; d_call: NA; v_call: TRBV11-1; cdr3_nt: TGTGCCAGCAGCTCCCGGGGACCGTCCGACTCCCACGGGAGCGACTACGAGCAGTACTTC; cdr3_aa: CASSSRGPSDSHGSDYEQYF
clone_size: NA; j_call: TRBJ2-3; d_call: TRBD2; v_call: TRBV5-1; cdr3_nt: TGCGCCAGCAACCAAGCGGGAGTGGGGCCAGATACGCAGTATTTT; cdr3_aa: CASNQAGVGPDTQYF
clone_size: NA; j_call: TRBJ2-3; d_call: TRBD1; v_call: TRBV7-8; cdr3_nt: TGTGCCAGCAGCTTGGACAGGGGGCTGGATACGCAGTATTTT; cdr3_aa: CASSLDRGLDTQYF
clone_size: few; j_call: TRBJ2-1; d_call: NA; v_call: TRBV11-2; cdr3_nt: TGTGCCAGCACCCTATGGGCTCGCAATGAGCAGTTCTTC; cdr3_aa: CASTLWARNEQFF
clone_size: many; j_call: TRBJ1-1; d_call: NA; v_call: TRBV29-1; cdr3_nt: TGCAGCGTGAACAGTGACCCAGACACTGAAGCTTTCTTT; cdr3_aa: CSVNSDPDTEAFF
clone_size: NA; j_call: TRBJ2-7; d_call: TRBD1; v_call: TRBV9; cdr3_nt: TGTGCCAGCAGTCAGGGACAGGGAAGCGAGCAGTACTTC; cdr3_aa: CASSQGQGSEQYF
clone_size: NA; j_call: TRBJ1-2; d_call: NA; v_call: TRBV15; cdr3_nt: TGTGCCACCAGCAGAGATCGGGGGGGCGCGGGTGGCTACACCTTC; cdr3_aa: CATSRDRGGAGGYTF
clone_size: many; j_call: TRBJ2-1; d_call: TRBD2; v_call: TRBV12-3/TRBV12-4; cdr3_nt: TGTGCCAGCGGGGGGGGCAATGAGCAGTTCTTC; cdr3_aa: CASGGGNEQFF
clone_size: few; j_call: TRBJ2-2; d_call: NA; v_call: TRBV12-3/TRBV12-4; cdr3_nt: TGTGCCAGCAGTTTGAATTTCGGGGGGCATGGGTTTTTGTTTTTT; cdr3_aa: CASSLNFGGHGFLFF
clone_size: NA; j_call: TRBJ2-5; d_call: NA; v_call: TRBV4-2; cdr3_nt: TGTGCCAGCAGCCCGGACGGGGGTATTCCAGAGGAGACCCAGTACTTC; cdr3_aa: CASSPDGGIPEETQYF
clone_size: many; j_call: TRBJ1-2; d_call: NA; v_call: TRBV12-3/TRBV12-4; cdr3_nt: TGTGCCAGCAGTTGGACTAACTATGGCTACACCTTC; cdr3_aa: CASSWTNYGYTF
clone_size: few; j_call: TRBJ1-1; d_call: NA; v_call: TRBV4-3; cdr3_nt: TGCGCCAGCAGAAAAACAGGGATTAACACTGAAGCTTTCTTT; cdr3_aa: CASRKTGINTEAFF
clone_size: few; j_call: TRBJ1-1; d_call: NA; v_call: TRBV12-3/TRBV12-4; cdr3_nt: TGTGCCAGCAGTTTTTCAAATATGATGAACACTGAAGCTTTCTTT; cdr3_aa: CASSFSNMMNTEAFF
clone_size: NA; j_call: TRBJ2-7; d_call: NA; v_call: TRBV6-1; cdr3_nt: TGTGCCAGCAGCTTCAAGTCCACTTACTATTTTTACGAGCAGTACTTC; cdr3_aa: CASSFKSTYYFYEQYF
clone_size: many; j_call: TRBJ1-5; d_call: TRBD1; v_call: TRBV28; cdr3_nt: TGTGCCAGCAGTTCTCGACAGGGAGGAAGTAGCAATCAGCCCCAGCATTTT; cdr3_aa: CASSSRQGGSSNQPQHF
clone_size: few; j_call: TRBJ2-3; d_call: NA; v_call: TRBV20-1; cdr3_nt: TGCAGTGCCGTTCCTTTAGCGGATACGCAGTATTTT; cdr3_aa: CSAVPLADTQYF
clone_size: NA; j_call: TRBJ2-7; d_call: TRBD1; v_call: TRBV3-1; cdr3_nt: TGTGCCAGCAGCGAAAGGGGGACAGGGGGCCACGAGCAGTACTTC; cdr3_aa: CASSERGTGGHEQYF
clone_size: once; j_call: TRBJ2-3; d_call: NA; v_call: TRBV27; cdr3_nt: TGTGCCAGCAGTTTTACCTACCTAGGCGGCACAGATACGCAGTATTTT; cdr3_aa: CASSFTYLGGTDTQYF
clone_size: few; j_call: TRBJ1-2; d_call: NA; v_call: TRBV20-1; cdr3_nt: TGCAGTGCACTGACCCCAACAAGGAAAGGCTACACCTTC; cdr3_aa: CSALTPTRKGYTF
clone_size: NA; j_call: TRBJ2-1; d_call: NA; v_call: TRBV4-1; cdr3_nt: TGCGCCAGCAGCCAAGGGACTCTAGCGATAGCTCACAATGAGCAGTTCTTC; cdr3_aa: CASSQGTLAIAHNEQFF
clone_size: NA; j_call: TRBJ1-3; d_call: NA; v_call: TRBV9; cdr3_nt: TGTGCCAGCAGCGTAACCGGGCCGGGAAACACCATATATTTT; cdr3_aa: CASSVTGPGNTIYF
clone_size: many; j_call: TRBJ2-7; d_call: NA; v_call: TRBV7-2; cdr3_nt: TGTGCCAGCAGCTTAGCCCCCACAGGGTCCTACGAGCAGTACTTC; cdr3_aa: CASSLAPTGSYEQYF
clone_size: NA; j_call: TRBJ2-1; d_call: NA; v_call: TRBV2; cdr3_nt: TGTGCCAGCAGAGATGGGAGGGGGGGACGAAAAGACAATGAGCAGTTCTTC; cdr3_aa: CASRDGRGGRKDNEQFF
clone_size: NA; j_call: TRBJ2-7; d_call: NA; v_call: TRBV6-1; cdr3_nt: TGTGCCAGCAGCGTAAGGGGGGCCTACCCCTACGAGCAGTACTTC; cdr3_aa: CASSVRGAYPYEQYF
clone_size: few; j_call: TRBJ1-2; d_call: NA; v_call: TRBV6-5; cdr3_nt: TGTGCCAGCAGTTACTCGTCTTCGGACAGCCCTCGTGGCTACACCTTC; cdr3_aa: CASSYSSSDSPRGYTF
clone_size: few; j_call: TRBJ1-4; d_call: NA; v_call: TRBV4-2; cdr3_nt: TGTGCCAGCAAGGGACCGGGCAGGGTTAATGAAAAACTGTTTTTT; cdr3_aa: CASKGPGRVNEKLFF